This T cell receptor beta chain was obtained from a study of read filtering for tumor transcriptome and immune sequencing. Study at large: R-ISS stage counts were under ten for I, about 15 for II, about seven for III. After DNase treatment, RNA was made into whole-transcriptome libraries.

V lost 0 bases to trimming and J lost 7 bases; unmatched junction nucleotides: 4. The CDR3 is 15 residues long. The germline V gene encodes CDR1 DFQATT and CDR2 SNEGSKA (reference sequence). Every patient had bone marrow sampled while the disease was active. The library was built from 400 to 500 ng RNA with molecular barcoded adaptors for alpha/delta and beta/gamma chains. MiXCR, run by TCRdb on the reads, gives a single entry per CDR3 protein. The sample has 60,000 to 80,000 distinct CDR3 sequences, around 13% seen once; the top ten hold roughly 41%. V is TRBV20-1 and J is TRBJ1-6, with 9 bases lining up with TRBD1. The sequenced sample was a population of CD138-negative cells sorted from bone marrow. This TCR was sampled from a donor at least 40 years old with multiple myeloma. The CDR3 here is CSARDPGQGNSPLHF. For the CDR3, the DNA is TGCAGTGCTAGAGACCCGGGACAGGGCAATTCACCCCTCCACTTT.